The present TCR beta chain was sequenced within a study of blood T cell repertoires in COVID-19. Study-level background: PBMCs, B-cell-depleted T cells, or T cells provided the cDNA or gDNA that made up the material.

Per germline, CDR1 LGHNT and CDR2 FRNRAP. The length of the CDR3 is 13 residues. Trimming removed 2 bases from V and 5 bases from J, with 10 bases in between. Per the study methods: The authors estimated nucleated cell counts from reference gene primer amplification. Profiling relied on immunoSEQ multiplex PCR, and the TCRdb table lists in-frame clones only, not all of them. V, J and clone size were drawn from that table, and D and trimming were deduced from the DNA. The data contain under 250,000 clones, roughly nine tenths of them singletons. This clone was seen once. Seattle enrolled patients during active infection and tracked them longitudinally.

The V gene is TRBV12-5, the J gene TRBJ2-7; a weak D match, TRBD1 (6 bases). The sequence came from a man aged 55 to 70 with COVID-19, enrolled during active disease. The source material was peripheral blood. CDR3 sequence reads: CASGLLPGDEQYF. CDR3 coding DNA: TGTGCTAGTGGTTTGCTTCCAGGGGACGAGCAGTACTTC.